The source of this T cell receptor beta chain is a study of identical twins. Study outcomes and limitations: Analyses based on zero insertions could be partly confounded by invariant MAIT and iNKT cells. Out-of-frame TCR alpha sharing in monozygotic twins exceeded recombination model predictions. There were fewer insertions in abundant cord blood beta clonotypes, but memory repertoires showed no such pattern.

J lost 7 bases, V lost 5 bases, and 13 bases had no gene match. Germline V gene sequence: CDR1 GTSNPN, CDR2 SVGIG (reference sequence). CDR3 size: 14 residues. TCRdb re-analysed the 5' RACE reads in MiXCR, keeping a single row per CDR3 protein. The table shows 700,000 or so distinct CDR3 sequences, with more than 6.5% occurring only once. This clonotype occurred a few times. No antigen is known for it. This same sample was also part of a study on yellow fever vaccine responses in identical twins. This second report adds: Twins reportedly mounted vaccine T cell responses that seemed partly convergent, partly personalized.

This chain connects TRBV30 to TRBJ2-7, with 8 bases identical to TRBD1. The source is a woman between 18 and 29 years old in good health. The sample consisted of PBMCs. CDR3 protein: CAWDRTGSGREQYF. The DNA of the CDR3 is TGTGCCTGGGACCGGACAGGGAGTGGAAGGGAGCAGTACTTC.